This T cell receptor beta chain was profiled in a study of PD-1 blockade in classical Hodgkin lymphoma. A word on this clone: As yet, its antigen is unknown.

Study-level points and caveats: Partial responders and progressors had significantly lower baseline TCR diversity. Relapsed/refractory patients reportedly had lower baseline diversity than newly diagnosed patients.

Regarding time point: cycle 4 day 1 (C4D1), after 5 to 7 weeks of nivolumab. Every patient relapsed after autologous stem cell transplantation, and brentuximab vedotin exposure varied. Here immunoSEQ multiplex PCR was the method, and the copy in TCRdb shows in-frame clones only, minus some. The sample yields approximately 89,000 clones, more than 80% seen once. The CDR3 contains 15 residues. CDR1 SGHDN and CDR2 FVKESK come from the germline V gene. Trimming took off 6 bases at V and 1 base at J, with 12 bases between the two ends. This receptor was taken from a human donor with classical Hodgkin lymphoma. The chain is built from TRBV14 and TRBJ2-2; maybe TRBD2 (6 bases). The source material was peripheral blood mononuclear cells (PBMCs), sampled before the fourth cycle of nivolumab. The CDR3 DNA follows: TGTGCCAGCAGACTGACTAGTCTGAACACCGGGGAGCTGTTTTTT. Its translation: CASRLTSLNTGELFF.